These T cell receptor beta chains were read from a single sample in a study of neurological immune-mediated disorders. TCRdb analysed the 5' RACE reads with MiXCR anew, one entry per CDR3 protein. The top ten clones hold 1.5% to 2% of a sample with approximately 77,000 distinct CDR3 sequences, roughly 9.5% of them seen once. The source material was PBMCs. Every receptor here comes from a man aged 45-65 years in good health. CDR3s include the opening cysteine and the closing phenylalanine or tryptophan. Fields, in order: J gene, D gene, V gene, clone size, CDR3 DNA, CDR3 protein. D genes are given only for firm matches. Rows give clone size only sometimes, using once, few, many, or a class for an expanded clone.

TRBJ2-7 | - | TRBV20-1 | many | TGCAGTGCTAGACAAACAGGGTCTAACTACGAGCAGTACTTC | CSARQTGSNYEQYF
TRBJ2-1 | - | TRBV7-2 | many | TGTGCCAGCAGCTTAAGTCGAGAGAGCAATGAGCAGTTCTTC | CASSLSRESNEQFF
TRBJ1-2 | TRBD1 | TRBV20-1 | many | TGCAGTGCTCATTATACAGGGGGTGATGGCTACACCTTC | CSAHYTGGDGYTF
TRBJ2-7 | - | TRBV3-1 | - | TGTGCCAGCAGCCAAGGATTCGAGTACGAGCAGTACTTC | CASSQGFEYEQYF
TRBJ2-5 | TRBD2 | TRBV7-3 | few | TGTGCCAGCAGCCCGGTGGGGGGGGAGACCCAGTACTTC | CASSPVGGETQYF
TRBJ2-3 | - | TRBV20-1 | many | TGCAGTGCCTCGAAGGGAGCTGGCACAGATACGCAGTATTTT | CSASKGAGTDTQYF
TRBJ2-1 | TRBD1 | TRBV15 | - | TGTGCCACCAGCACTTTGGACAGGTTGGCGTCACTGACCTACAATGAGCAGTTCTTC | CATSTLDRLASLTYNEQFF
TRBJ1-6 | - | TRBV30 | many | TGTGCCTGGAATGAGAGAAGCTCCTATAATTCACCCCTCCACTTT | CAWNERSSYNSPLHF
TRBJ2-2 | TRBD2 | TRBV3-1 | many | TGTGCCAGCAGCCAAAAGCGGGGGCCAAACACCGGGGAGCTGTTTTTT | CASSQKRGPNTGELFF
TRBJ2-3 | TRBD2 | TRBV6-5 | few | TGTGCCAGCAGAAACGGACTAGCGGGCACAGATACGCAGTATTTT | CASRNGLAGTDTQYF
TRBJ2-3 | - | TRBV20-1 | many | TGCAGTGGCGGGGCTTACACAGATACGCAGTATTTT | CSGGAYTDTQYF
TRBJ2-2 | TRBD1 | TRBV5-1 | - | TGCGCCAGCAGCAGGGGGACAGGACGACCCGGGGAGCTGTTTTTT | CASSRGTGRPGELFF
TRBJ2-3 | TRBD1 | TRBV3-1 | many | TGTGCCAGCAGCCAAGAAGACAGGGGTATCACAGATACGCAGTATTTT | CASSQEDRGITDTQYF
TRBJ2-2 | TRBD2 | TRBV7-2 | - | TGTGCCAGCAGCATGCGAGGACTAGCGGGGGTGAACACCGGGGAGCTGTTTTTT | CASSMRGLAGVNTGELFF
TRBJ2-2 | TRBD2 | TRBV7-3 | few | TGTGCCAGCAGCCCGCGGGGGGTTGACACCGGGGAGCTGTTTTTT | CASSPRGVDTGELFF
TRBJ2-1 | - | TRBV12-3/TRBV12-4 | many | TGTGCCAGCAGTTTAGAGTTTTCTGAATCTGAGCAGTTCTTC | CASSLEFSESEQFF
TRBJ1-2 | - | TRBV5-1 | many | TGCGCCAGCAGCTTGGATGGGTACCCCGAGAGGGGCTACACCTTC | CASSLDGYPERGYTF
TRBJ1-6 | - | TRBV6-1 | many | TGTGCCAGCAGTGTCCCCAATTCACCCCTCCACTTT | CASSVPNSPLHF
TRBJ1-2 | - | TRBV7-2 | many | TGTGCCAGCAGCCCCCTTTCAACTTCGGGGGCCAACTATGGCTACACCTTC | CASSPLSTSGANYGYTF
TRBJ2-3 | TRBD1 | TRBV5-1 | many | TGCGCCAGCAGCTCGGATTTTGACAGGGGGGCCACAGATACGCAGTATTTT | CASSSDFDRGATDTQYF
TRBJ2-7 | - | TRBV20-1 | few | TGCAGTGCCAATATGGGAGGAGGGGTCAGTGGCTACGAGCAGTACTTC | CSANMGGGVSGYEQYF
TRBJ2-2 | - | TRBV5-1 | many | TGCGCCAGCAGCTTTACTAGCCCGCCCACCGGGGAGCTGTTTTTT | CASSFTSPPTGELFF
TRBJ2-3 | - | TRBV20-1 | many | TGCAGTGCTAGAGCCCCCGGACAGCTGCAGGATACGCAGTATTTT | CSARAPGQLQDTQYF
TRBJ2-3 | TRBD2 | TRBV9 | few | TGTGCCAGCAGCGTAGGCGGGGGGGCCTCAGATACGCAGTATTTT | CASSVGGGASDTQYF
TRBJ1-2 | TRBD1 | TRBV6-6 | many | TGTGCCAGCAGTTTGGAGGGGGCACCCTATGGCTACACCTTC | CASSLEGAPYGYTF
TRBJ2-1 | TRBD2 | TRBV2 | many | TGTGCCAGCAGCGCCGGACTAGCGGCCTACAATGAGCAGTTCTTC | CASSAGLAAYNEQFF
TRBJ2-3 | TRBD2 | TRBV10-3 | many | TGTGCCATCAGTGAGTCAACTAGCGCAGATACGCAGTATTTT | CAISESTSADTQYF
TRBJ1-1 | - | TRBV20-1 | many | TGCAGTGCTAGAGAGTCGGGGGAGGAGAACACTGAAGCTTTCTTT | CSARESGEENTEAFF
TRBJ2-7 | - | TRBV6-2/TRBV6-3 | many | TGTGCCAGCAGTTCCATGGGAACATCAGGCGGCTACGAGCAGTACTTC | CASSSMGTSGGYEQYF
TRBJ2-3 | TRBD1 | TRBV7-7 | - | TGTGCCAGCAGCTCGGGGACAGGGGGCGCAGATACGCAGTATTTT | CASSSGTGGADTQYF
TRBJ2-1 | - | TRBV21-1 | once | TGTGCCAGCAGCAAGGAGAGGGATGAGCAGTTCTTC | CASSKERDEQFF
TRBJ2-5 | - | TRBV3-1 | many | TGTGCCAGCAGCTCAAGGAGTATTCAAGAAGAGACCCAGTACTTC | CASSSRSIQEETQYF
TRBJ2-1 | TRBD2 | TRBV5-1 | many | TGCGCCAGCAGCTCAAGCGGGACCTACAATGAGCAGTTCTTC | CASSSSGTYNEQFF
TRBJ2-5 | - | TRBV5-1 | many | TGCGCCAGCAGCTTGGAGCTAGCGCGGACAGCGAAGACCCAGTACTTC | CASSLELARTAKTQYF
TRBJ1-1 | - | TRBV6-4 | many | TGTGCCAGCAGACGGGGGACTGAAGCTTTCTTT | CASRRGTEAFF
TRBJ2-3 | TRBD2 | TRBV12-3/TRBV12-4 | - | TGTGCCAGCAGTACTAGCGGGAGAGGCGGAGATACGCAGTATTTT | CASSTSGRGGDTQYF
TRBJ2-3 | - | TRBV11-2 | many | TGTGCCAGCAGCTCCCCCCAGGGCCCAGATACGCAGTATTTT | CASSSPQGPDTQYF
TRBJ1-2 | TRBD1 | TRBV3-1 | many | TGTGCCAGCCACCCTCGGACAGGGGCTAACTATGGCTACACCTTC | CASHPRTGANYGYTF
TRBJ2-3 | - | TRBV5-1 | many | TGCGCCAGCACACCCGGGGGTGGAGATACGCAGTATTTT | CASTPGGGDTQYF
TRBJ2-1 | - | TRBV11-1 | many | TGTGCCAGCAGCCCCGGTTTGTGGGAGAGCTCCTACAATGAGCAGTTCTTC | CASSPGLWESSYNEQFF
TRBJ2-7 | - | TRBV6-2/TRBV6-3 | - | TGTGCCAGCAGTAAGGGTGGGCACTACGAGCAGTACTTC | CASSKGGHYEQYF
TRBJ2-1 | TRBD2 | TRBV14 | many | TGTGCCAGCAGCCCGAAAGCGGGAAGATATGAGCAGTTCTTC | CASSPKAGRYEQFF
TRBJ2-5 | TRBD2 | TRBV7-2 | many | TGTGCCAGCAGCCAGGGACTAGCGGAAGAGACCCAGTACTTC | CASSQGLAEETQYF